This TCR beta chain comes out of a study of T cell responses to AZD1222 COVID-19 vaccine. Study-level results: The study identified only five to seven AZD1222 recipients as seropositive at baseline. Spike was spanned by vaccine-associated CD4 TCRs, with dominance at 160-218 and 743-854. It was only after the peak T cell response that any repertoires were sampled. Clonal diversity was possibly underestimated; the donors were predominantly white British and more often female.

A word on this clone: Its specificity is unknown.

The CDR3 has 15 residues. V was cut by 7 bases and J by 4 bases, with 16 bases left in between. Germline CDR1 is MDHEN and CDR2 is SYDVKM. Profiling relied on immunoSEQ multiplex PCR, and the TCRdb table lists in-frame clones only, not all of them. Of roughly 150,000 clones listed, approximately 90% are singletons. The chain links TRBV28 to TRBJ1-4, with TRBD1 as a possible D gene (6 bases). Sample: peripheral blood, taken 28 days after the second AZD1222 dose. The TCR was taken from an adult who received the AZD1222 COVID-19 vaccine. The CDR3 protein is CASTTAGAGNEKLFF. In DNA, the CDR3 is TGTGCCAGCACCACAGCAGGGGCCGGTAATGAAAAACTGTTTTTT.